One sample yielded the 13 T cell receptor beta chains listed below, sequenced in a study of shared clonotypes between healthy human individuals. Using immunoSEQ multiplex PCR, the repertoire was profiled, and TCRdb retains in-frame clones only, with some absent. The sample comprises about 680,000 clones, about three quarters of which are singletons, and under 2% rests with the top ten. Sequencing was performed on memory CD4+ T cells sorted from blood. Indicated subset: CD45RA-negative fraction. All receptors derive from a woman in her 30s in good health.

This clone was detected only a few times. CDR3 bases: TGTGCCAGCAACACGGACAGAGGTCAGCCCCAGCATTTT. Encoded protein: CASNTDRGQPQHF. The chain links TRBV2 to TRBJ1-5; perhaps TRBD1 as D (6 bases). Trimming removed 7 bases from V and 6 bases from J, with 13 bases in between. Germline assignment: CDR1 SNHLY and CDR2 FYNNEI. The CDR3 is 13 amino acids.

The V gene is TRBV29-1, the J gene TRBJ2-1; D is possibly TRBD2 (6 bases). V was pared by 6 bases and J by 4 bases, with 19 bases between. Germline CDR1 reads SQVTM; CDR2 reads ANQGSEA. The CDR3 extends over 15 amino acids. CDR3 coding DNA: TGCAGCGTCCCACAAGCGGGCTTCGAATACAATGAGCAGTTCTTC. Its protein product is CSVPQAGFEYNEQFF.

The CDR3 sequence: CASSPEHEQYF. CDR3 bases: TGTGCCAGCAGCCCAGAACACGAGCAGTACTTC. The chain combines TRBV21-1 with TRBJ2-7; TRBD1, the table's D call, was not compared with the DNA. TRBV21-1 is annotated as a pseudogene. The CDR3 contains 11 residues.

Only a few counts were recorded for this clone. The chain is built from TRBV5-6 and TRBJ1-2; D possibly corresponds to TRBD1 (6 bases). V lost 0 bases, J lost 8 bases, and 14 bases lay in between. The length of the CDR3 is 14 residues. Germline V gives CDR1 SGHDT, CDR2 YYEEEE. The CDR3 DNA reads TGTGCCAGCAGCTTGGGAGACAGGCCACGGGGCTACACCTTC. As protein: CASSLGDRPRGYTF.

The gene calls are TRBV7-9 and TRBJ2-7, with TRBD2 identical over 13 bases. The CDR3 is made up of 16 amino acids. Trimming cost V 1 base and J 4 bases; bases outside gene matches: 4. Per the germline V gene, CDR1 is SEHNR and CDR2 is FQNEAQ (reference sequence). The chain's CDR3 is CASSLGTSGSIYEQYF. CDR3 bases: TGTGCCAGCAGCTTAGGGACTAGCGGGAGTATATACGAGCAGTACTTC.

The chain is built from TRBV5-4 and TRBJ1-1; D is perhaps TRBD1 (5 bases). V dropped 0 bases and J dropped 5 bases, with 11 bases sitting between them. From germline, CDR1 is SGHNT and CDR2 YYREEE (reference sequence). CDR3 length: 14 amino acids. CDR3 coding DNA: TGTGCCAGCAGCTTGGAGGGGTCCCGGACTGAAGCTTTCTTT. It is translated as CASSLEGSRTEAFF.

This clone showed up just a few times. The CDR3 sequence is CATSSTRLAGAKNIQYF. The CDR3 bases are TGTGCCACCAGCAGTACTAGACTAGCGGGAGCCAAAAACATTCAGTACTTC. The chain couples TRBV15 to TRBJ2-4; 10 nucleotides align to TRBD2. Germline V gene lookup returns CDR1 LNHNV and CDR2 YYDKDF (reference sequence). The CDR3 spans 17 residues. Trimming cost V 3 bases and J 0 bases; bases outside gene matches: 5.

The V call is TRBV7-3, the J call TRBJ1-3; D remains unclear. The CDR3 is 13 residues long. Germline assignment: CDR1 SGHTA and CDR2 FQGTGA. V was cut by 5 bases and J by 4 bases, with 9 bases left in between. CDR3 sequence reads: CASSQDTGNTIYF. The CDR3, as DNA: TGTGCCAGCAGCCAAGATACCGGAAACACCATATATTTT. Based on the CDR3 plus reference TRBV7-3 and TRBJ1-3, the full variable domain is GAGVSQTPSNKVTEKGKYVELRCDPISGHTALYWYRQSLGQGPEFLIYFQGTGAADDSGLPNDRFFAVRPEGSVSTLKIQRTERGDSAVYLCASSQDTGNTIYFGEGSWLTVV.

The chain has TRBV5-4 and TRBJ1-2; 10 nucleotides align to TRBD1. The CDR3 sequence is 16 residues long. The V gene's germline CDR1 is SGHNT and CDR2 YYREEE (reference sequence). V was clipped by 2 bases and J by 2 bases; unmatched bases: 6. The CDR3 bases are TGTGCCAGCAGCTTTACTCCGGGACAGGGGAACTATGGCTACACCTTC. It yields the protein CASSFTPGQGNYGYTF.

The V call is TRBV6-5, the J call TRBJ1-2; D gene ambiguous. CDR1 and CDR2 (germline): MNHEY, SVGAGI. V lost 0 bases and J lost 8, with 10 bases in between. The CDR3 is 13 residues long. This chain's CDR3 is CASSYSMTLGYTF. In DNA form, the CDR3 reads TGTGCCAGCAGTTACTCGATGACGCTAGGCTACACCTTC.

The CDR3 region is CAWRAKPPPYEQYF. The CDR3 DNA follows: TGTGCCTGGAGAGCCAAGCCGCCACCTTACGAGCAGTACTTC. The V call is TRBV30, the J call TRBJ2-7; no reliable D call. CDR3 size: 14 residues. Germline V lookup: CDR1 GTSNPN, CDR2 SVGIG (reference sequence). Between the trimmed V and J ends, which lost 3 bases and 4 bases, there was a span of 16 bases.

The V and J genes are TRBV5-6 and TRBJ2-3; a possible D gene is TRBD2 (5 bases). The CDR3 sequence is 15 residues long. Between the trimmed V and J ends, which lost 0 bases and 2 bases, there was a span of 10 bases. Germline loops: CDR1 SGHDT, CDR2 YYEEEE. CDR3 sequence: CASSLGLTSTDTQYF. As DNA, the CDR3 is TGTGCCAGCAGCTTGGGACTAACATCCACAGATACGCAGTATTTT.

The chain carries TRBV7-9 and TRBJ1-5, with 7 bases lining up with TRBD1. This CDR3 is 17 amino acids long. Trimming removed 5 bases from V and 4 bases from J; junction bases left unmatched: 14. From germline, CDR1 is SEHNR and CDR2 FQNEAQ (reference sequence). For the CDR3, the DNA is TGTGCCAGCAGCCAAACCGCCGACAGGGTGGGGAATCAGCCCCAGCATTTT. This gives the protein CASSQTADRVGNQPQHF.